This T cell receptor (beta chain) was sequenced during a study of CD8+CD57+ T cells in acquired aplastic anemia. Study-level information: Recorded DNA amounts for sorted CD4+ and CD8+ cells had an average of around 3 ug.

In germline, CDR1 is SQVTM, CDR2 ANQGSEA. J was trimmed by 4 bases and V by 6 bases; bases with no gene match: 3. The CDR3 totals 13 residues. Using genomic DNA as the template, TCR beta VDJ and CDR3 profiling was carried out. TCRdb recomputed calls from the reads with MiXCR, one row per CDR3 protein. The sample contains 150,000 to 200,000 distinct CDR3 sequences, about three fifths of which appear only once. Overall study findings and caveats: In CD8+ cells, Simpson's diversity showed no significant difference between patients and controls.

Of note for this clonotype: The antigen is unknown.

The sequenced sample was sorted CD4+, CD8+, or CD8+CD57+ T cells (not recorded which) from PBMCs. The TCR originated in a human donor with severe aplastic anemia or a healthy control (not recorded which). V gene TRBV29-1 combines with J gene TRBJ2-1; 10 bases match TRBD2. The CDR3 DNA is TGCAGCGTAAGCGGGGGGGATTACAATGAGCAGTTCTTC. The encoded protein is CSVSGGDYNEQFF.